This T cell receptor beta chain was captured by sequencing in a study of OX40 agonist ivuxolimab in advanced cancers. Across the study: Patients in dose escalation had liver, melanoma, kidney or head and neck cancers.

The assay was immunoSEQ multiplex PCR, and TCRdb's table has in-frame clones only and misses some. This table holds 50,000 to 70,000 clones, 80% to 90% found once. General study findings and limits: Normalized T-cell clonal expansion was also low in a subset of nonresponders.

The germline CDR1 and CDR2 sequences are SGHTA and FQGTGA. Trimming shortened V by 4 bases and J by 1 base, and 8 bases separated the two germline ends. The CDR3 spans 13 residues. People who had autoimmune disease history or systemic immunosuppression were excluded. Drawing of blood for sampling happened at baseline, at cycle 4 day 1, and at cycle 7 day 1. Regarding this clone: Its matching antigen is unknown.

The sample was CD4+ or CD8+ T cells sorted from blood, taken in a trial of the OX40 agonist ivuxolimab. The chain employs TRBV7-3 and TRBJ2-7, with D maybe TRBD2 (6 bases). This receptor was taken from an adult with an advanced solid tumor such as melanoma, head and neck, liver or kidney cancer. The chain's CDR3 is CASSYGLSYEQYF. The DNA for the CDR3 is TGTGCCAGCAGCTACGGACTATCCTACGAGCAGTACTTC. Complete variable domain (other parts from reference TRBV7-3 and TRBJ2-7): GAGVSQTPSNKVTEKGKYVELRCDPISGHTALYWYRQSLGQGPEFLIYFQGTGAADDSGLPNDRFFAVRPEGSVSTLKIQRTERGDSAVYLCASSYGLSYEQYFGPGTRLTVT.